These 27 T cell receptor beta chains were sequenced from one sample in a study of blood T cell repertoires in COVID-19. Data came from immunoSEQ multiplex PCR; TCRdb stores just in-frame clones and leaves some out. This sample has 200,000 to 250,000 clones, with around 80% found just once. Material for sequencing was peripheral blood. The receptors originated from an elderly woman with active or convalescent COVID-19.

This chain joins TRBV29-1 and TRBJ2-3; 9 positions match TRBD2. The CDR3 is 14 residues long. V lost 8 bases and J lost 0; bases outside the gene matches: 6. CDR1 and CDR2 (germline): SQVTM, ANQGSEA. CDR3 DNA: TGCAGCTATAGGCGGGAGGGAAGCACAGATACGCAGTATTTT. Translated, it gives CSYRREGSTDTQYF.

This chain uses TRBV3-1 (or the pseudogene TRBV3-2) with TRBJ1-5; no clear D. Trimming removed 4 bases from V and 7 bases from J, with 11 bases in between. In germline, CDR1 is LGHDT, CDR2 YNNKEL (reference sequence). This CDR3 has 13 residues. The chain's CDR3 is CASSRGPNQPQHF. The DNA of the CDR3 is TGTGCCAGCAGCCGAGGCCCTAACCAGCCCCAGCATTTT.

The rearrangement links TRBV3-1 (or the pseudogene TRBV3-2) to TRBJ2-2; D possibly corresponds to TRBD1 (6 bases). V was shortened by 3 bases and J by 7 bases, with 12 bases between the two germline ends. The CDR3 is 14 amino acids. Germline V lookup: CDR1 LGHDT, CDR2 YNNKEL (reference sequence). The CDR3 protein is CASSHTGLSGELFF. DNA for the CDR3: TGTGCCAGCAGCCATACAGGGCTCAGCGGGGAGCTGTTTTTT.

The genes are TRBV7-2 and TRBJ1-5; TRBD1 might be the D (6 bases). The ends were cut back, 5 bases at V and 2 bases at J, with 16 bases in the middle. Germline V CDR1 and CDR2: SGHTA, FQGNSA. This CDR3 spans 16 amino acids. Written as DNA, the CDR3 is TGTGCCAGCAGCATAATCGAACCAGGGGGCAATCAGCCCCAGCATTTT. Protein: CASSIIEPGGNQPQHF.

V is TRBV7-6 and J is TRBJ2-1, with D perhaps TRBD2 (5 bases). V was pared by 2 bases and J by 6 bases, with 11 bases between. There are 14 residues in the CDR3. Per germline, CDR1 SGHVS and CDR2 FNYEAQ. CDR3 sequence reads: CASSLRLASNEQFF. CDR3 nucleotide sequence: TGTGCCAGCAGCTTAAGGCTAGCCAGCAATGAGCAGTTCTTC. Full variable domain (outside the CDR3, taken from reference TRBV7-6 and TRBJ2-1): GAGVSQSPRYKVTKRGQDVALRCDPISGHVSLYWYRQALGQGPEFLTYFNYEAQQDKSGLPNDRFSAERPEGSISTLTIQRTEQRDSAMYRCASSLRLASNEQFFGPGTRLTVL.

The chain joins TRBV5-5 to TRBJ2-7; weak D call: TRBD2 (6 bases). The CDR3 consists of 14 residues. The V and J ends lost 4 bases and 3 bases respectively, with 14 bases between them. The V gene's germline CDR1 is SGHKS and CDR2 YYEKEE (reference sequence). The CDR3 nucleotides are TGTGCCAGCAGCCACCGACGGGGGAGCTACGAGCAGTACTTC. The encoded protein is CASSHRRGSYEQYF.

This clone was found once. The V gene is TRBV6-5, the J gene TRBJ1-3; no firm D call. The V gene lost 2 bases and the J gene lost 1 base, with 6 bases spanning the gap. The length of the CDR3 is 14 residues. Germline V CDR1 and CDR2: MNHEY, SVGAGI. CDR3: CASSYRGSGNTIYF. The CDR3 DNA reads TGTGCCAGCAGTTACCGGGGTTCTGGAAACACCATATATTTT.

The chain recombines TRBV6-2 or TRBV6-3 with TRBJ1-2; TRBD1 agrees at 7 bases. V shed 2 bases and J 5 bases; nucleotides not matched to a gene: 5. This CDR3 contains 14 residues. CDR1 and CDR2 (germline): MNHEY, SVGEGT. DNA for the CDR3: TGTGCCAGCAGTTACATCGGGGACAGTTATGGCTACACCTTC. Its translation is CASSYIGDSYGYTF.

Notes on this clone: This sample includes further DNA sequences coding for the same CDR3. The chain is built from TRBV5-4 and TRBJ1-1, with D hard to call. The CDR3 extends over 14 amino acids. Germline V CDR1 and CDR2: SGHNT, YYREEE (reference sequence). The ends were cut back, 1 base at V and 2 bases at J, with 9 bases in the middle. The CDR3 region has the DNA TGTGCCAGCAGCTTGCGGGGAGGAAACACTGAAGCTTTCTTT. Its translation is CASSLRGGNTEAFF. The full variable domain, its missing parts supplied by reference TRBV5-4 and TRBJ1-1, is ETGVTQSPTHLIKTRGQQVTLRCSSQSGHNTVSWYQQALGQGPQFIFQYYREEENGRGNFPPRFSGLQFPNYSSELNVNALELDDSALYLCASSLRGGNTEAFFGQGTRLTVV.

The rearrangement links TRBV4-3 to TRBJ2-5; 10 bases are shared with TRBD2. With V trimmed by 3 bases and J by 5 bases, 9 bases remained unmatched. Germline lookup yields CDR1 LGHNA and CDR2 YSLEER. This CDR3 is 16 amino acids long. The CDR3 DNA reads TGCGCCAGCAGCCAGACCGGGACTAGCGCGGTGGAGACCCAGTACTTC. Protein product: CASSQTGTSAVETQYF.

The rearrangement uses TRBV5-1 and TRBJ2-1; 8 nucleotides match TRBD2. The germline V gene encodes CDR1 SGHRS and CDR2 YFSETQ. This CDR3 has 15 residues. V lost 4 bases and J lost 5; bases outside the gene matches: 8. CDR3 in amino acids: CASSLLGLGDNEQFF. The CDR3 DNA reads TGCGCCAGCAGCCTTCTGGGACTAGGGGACAATGAGCAGTTCTTC.

The chain has TRBV18 and TRBJ1-5; no definite D call. The germline V and J ends were trimmed by 5 bases and 4 bases, with 9 bases remaining between them. CDR3 length equals 13 residues. In germline, CDR1 is KGHSH, CDR2 LQKENI. CDR3 residues: CASSGQANQPQHF. In nucleotides, the CDR3 is TGTGCCAGCTCAGGGCAGGCAAATCAGCCCCAGCATTTT.

The chain uses TRBV9 and TRBJ2-3; possible D gene TRBD1, 6 bases. Between the trimmed V and J ends, which lost 5 bases and 2 bases, there was a span of 12 bases. This CDR3 contains 14 residues. Per the germline V gene, CDR1 is SGDLS and CDR2 is YYNGEE. The DNA for the CDR3 is TGTGCCAGCAGTTATCAGGGGATCACAGATACGCAGTATTTT. Translated: CASSYQGITDTQYF.

The rearrangement uses TRBV11-3 and TRBJ1-1; no clear D. Germline V gene sequence: CDR1 SGHNT, CDR2 YENEEA. Trimming cost V 8 bases and J 6 bases, with 16 bases left between them. The CDR3 contains 13 residues. The CDR3 reads CASSGLRGAEAFF. CDR3 coding DNA: TGTGCCAGCTCCGGACTTCGAGGAGCTGAAGCTTTCTTT. Full variable domain (rest looked up from reference TRBV11-3 and TRBJ1-1): EAGVVQSPRYKIIEKKQPVAFWCNPISGHNTLYWYLQNLGQGPELLIRYENEEAVDDSQLPKDRFSAERLKGVDSTLKIQPAELGDSAVYLCASSGLRGAEAFFGQGTRLTVV.

The chain joins TRBV5-1 to TRBJ2-7, with 11 bases identical to TRBD1. With V trimmed by 3 bases and J by 2 bases, 4 bases remained unmatched. The CDR3 consists of 15 residues. Germline CDR1 is SGHRS and CDR2 is YFSETQ. CDR3 sequence reads: CASSSGTGGTYEQYF. The CDR3 bases are TGCGCCAGCAGCTCGGGGACAGGGGGAACCTACGAGCAGTACTTC.

The chain links TRBV4-1 to TRBJ1-5; 7 bases agree with TRBD1. V trimming: 1 base; J trimming: 7 bases; junction bases outside the gene matches: 4. The CDR3 is made up of 14 amino acids. CDR1 and CDR2 from the germline V gene are MGHRA and YSYEKL. The DNA of the CDR3 is TGCGCCAGCAGCCAAGCACAGGGGAAACAGCCCCAGCATTTT. This translates into CASSQAQGKQPQHF.

This chain connects TRBV6-5 to TRBJ2-7, with 7 bases matching TRBD1. The V segment lost 5 bases and the J segment 6 bases; nucleotides outside the gene matches: 13. Germline CDR1 reads MNHEY; CDR2 reads SVGAGI. This CDR3 comprises 15 residues. In nucleotides, the CDR3 is TGTGCCAGCAGTCGCCGGGACAGACTCATGGCCGAGCAGTACTTC. It specifies CASSRRDRLMAEQYF.

This clone turned up a few times. The V gene is TRBV2, the J gene TRBJ2-2; D is possibly TRBD1 (6 bases). Trimming removed 6 bases at V and 3 bases at J, with 17 bases between. The CDR3 is 16 residues long. Germline lookup yields CDR1 SNHLY and CDR2 FYNNEI. CDR3 in amino acids: CASRGATGWDTGELFF. As DNA, the CDR3 is TGTGCCAGCAGAGGGGCAACAGGGTGGGACACCGGGGAGCTGTTTTTT.

This clone was picked up a small number of times. The rearrangement links TRBV7-3 to TRBJ2-3; D is unclear. The CDR3 is 13 residues long. V lost 4 bases and J lost 2, with 7 bases in between. Per the germline V gene, CDR1 is SGHTA and CDR2 is FQGTGA. In nucleotides, the CDR3 is TGTGCCAGCAGCTCTACTGACACAGATACGCAGTATTTT. As protein: CASSSTDTDTQYF.

This chain links TRBV5-1 with TRBJ1-2, with D perhaps TRBD1 (5 bases). V was clipped by 4 bases and J by 0 bases, with 16 bases between them. Germline V gives CDR1 SGHRS, CDR2 YFSETQ. The CDR3 extends over 16 amino acids. The CDR3 sequence is CASSDGHPPPNYGYTF. CDR3 bases: TGCGCCAGCAGCGACGGACACCCGCCACCTAACTATGGCTACACCTTC.

V is TRBV9 and J is TRBJ2-1; D may be TRBD1 (6 bases). CDR1 and CDR2 from the germline V gene are SGDLS and YYNGEE. Between the trimmed V and J ends, which lost 3 bases and 0 bases, there was a span of 10 bases. The CDR3 loop spans 15 amino acids. The chain's CDR3 is CASSDTGNSYNEQFF. CDR3 nucleotides: TGTGCCAGCAGCGATACAGGGAACTCCTACAATGAGCAGTTCTTC.

The genes are TRBV18 and TRBJ2-1; 13 nucleotides match TRBD2. The germline V gene has CDR1 KGHSH and CDR2 LQKENI. V was clipped by 5 bases and J by 4 bases; unmatched bases: 5. The CDR3 runs to 16 residues. Written as DNA, the CDR3 is TGTGCCAGCTCAAGTGGGACTAGCGGGACTTACAATGAGCAGTTCTTC. It encodes CASSSGTSGTYNEQFF.

This sequence joins TRBV5-4 and TRBJ1-1, with D maybe TRBD1 (6 bases). Germline lookup yields CDR1 SGHNT and CDR2 YYREEE (reference sequence). The V gene lost 5 bases and the J gene lost 7 bases, with 9 bases spanning the gap. CDR3 size: 11 residues. Here the CDR3 reads CASRLQGEAFF. Here the CDR3 DNA reads TGTGCCAGCAGATTACAGGGTGAAGCTTTCTTT.

The V and J genes are TRBV7-8 and TRBJ2-3; no reliable D call. Germline V CDR1 and CDR2: SGHVS, FQNEAQ. Trimming removed 5 bases from V and 1 base from J, with 10 bases in between. The CDR3 is 14 residues long. CDR3 in amino acids: CASSPGARTDTQYF. CDR3 bases: TGTGCCAGCAGCCCCGGAGCGCGCACAGATACGCAGTATTTT.

This chain links TRBV12-3 or TRBV12-4 with TRBJ2-4, with a possible D match to TRBD1 (6 bases). The V and J ends lost 3 bases and 6 bases respectively, with 6 bases between them. The CDR3 runs 12 residues. The CDR3 loop reads CASSLDRNIQYF. In DNA, the CDR3 is TGTGCCAGCAGTTTGGACAGAAACATTCAGTACTTC.

This clone was counted only a few times. This chain joins TRBV4-3 and TRBJ2-7; D not resolved. CDR1 is LGHNA, CDR2 YSLEER, per germline. V was pared by 0 bases and J by 0 bases, with 12 bases between. The CDR3 has 16 residues. DNA of the CDR3: TGCGCCAGCAGCCAAGATGTTGCCAGTACCTCCTACGAGCAGTACTTC. It yields the protein CASSQDVASTSYEQYF.

The CDR3 loop is CASSVVPGGITGELFF. The CDR3 region has the DNA TGTGCCAGCAGCGTGGTCCCGGGGGGTATCACCGGGGAGCTGTTTTTT. The genes are TRBV9 and TRBJ2-2, with 7 bases identical to TRBD2. The CDR3 consists of 16 residues. Trimming cost V 2 bases and J 4 bases; bases outside gene matches: 8. Germline V gene sequence: CDR1 SGDLS, CDR2 YYNGEE.